One T cell receptor beta chain is described in this entry. Its specificity is not known. This specimen comes from a study of cytomegalovirus exposure and HLA in healthy donors. Whole-study findings and limits: At a 0.05 false discovery rate, a later analysis found roughly 17,000 TCR beta sequences to be associated with HLA alleles. Presence/absence analyses took donor sequencing depth as roughly uniform.

PCR used 60 Vbeta primers and 13 Jbeta primers. Assay used: immunoSEQ multiplex PCR; TCRdb lists only in-frame clones, some missing. Among about 59,000 clones listed, 65% to 75% were seen once. Germline V gives CDR1 MNHEY, CDR2 SMNVEV (reference sequence). Trimming removed 2 bases at V and 4 bases at J, with 17 bases between. The CDR3 contains 16 residues. This chain links TRBV27 with TRBJ1-2; D perhaps matches TRBD1 (6 bases). This clonotype was sampled from a man between 25 and 39 years old in good health and CMV-seropositive. The material sequenced was PBMCs. The CDR3 here is CASSLRTGIPGYGYTF. For the CDR3, the DNA is TGTGCCAGCAGTTTAAGAACAGGGATACCCGGCTATGGCTACACCTTC.